This is a list of T cell receptor beta chains from one sample in a study of T cell responses to AZD1222 COVID-19 vaccine. Measured with immunoSEQ multiplex PCR; TCRdb has only the in-frame clones, and not every one. The profile covers 150,000 to 200,000 clones, with around 91% appearing a single time and less than 6.5% taken by the ten largest. Sequenced here: peripheral blood, sampled 28 days after the second AZD1222 dose. These receptors were collected from an adult who received the AZD1222 COVID-19 vaccine. Each CDR3 is given with its conserved first and last residue. Each record gives: clone size, V gene, D gene, CDR3 length, J gene, CDR3 protein, CDR3 DNA. The D gene is left open where the match is weak. Only some rows state a clone size, as once, few, many or a class for expanded clones.

>-|TRBV30|TRBD2|15|TRBJ2-1
CAWSLGLASYNEQFF
TGTGCCTGGAGTCTGGGACTAGCGTCCTACAATGAGCAGTTCTTC
>-|TRBV4-3|-|15|TRBJ2-7
CASSQVRNPAYEQYF
TGCGCCAGCAGCCAAGTCAGGAATCCCGCCTACGAGCAGTACTTC
>once|TRBV5-1|-|12|TRBJ1-2
CASSFSGDGYTF
TGCGCCAGCAGCTTTTCGGGAGATGGCTACACCTTC
>-|TRBV28|-|13|TRBJ2-1
CASSWQGLNEQFF
TGTGCCAGCAGTTGGCAGGGACTCAATGAGCAGTTCTTC
>-|TRBV7-9|-|13|TRBJ2-2
CASSLGPTGELFF
TGTGCCAGCAGCCTGGGGCCGACCGGGGAGCTGTTTTTT
>once|TRBV5-1|TRBD1|14|TRBJ1-2
CASSDGDRPYGYTF
TGCGCCAGCAGCGACGGGGACAGACCCTATGGCTACACCTTC
>-|TRBV7-2|-|12|TRBJ2-1
CASSQMGDEQFF
TGTGCCAGCAGCCAAATGGGAGATGAGCAGTTCTTC
>-|TRBV28|-|13|TRBJ2-7
CASWTESSYEQYF
TGTGCCAGTTGGACAGAAAGCTCCTACGAGCAGTACTTC
>-|TRBV9|TRBD1|16|TRBJ1-4
CASSDHLTGGDEKLFF
TGTGCCAGCAGCGACCATTTGACAGGGGGGGATGAAAAACTGTTTTTT
>-|TRBV5-6|TRBD2|15|TRBJ2-1
CASSLVGGGANEQFF
TGTGCCAGCAGCTTGGTTGGCGGGGGGGCCAATGAGCAGTTCTTC
>-|TRBV24-1|-|17|TRBJ2-2
CATSDPGPSLRGGELFF
TGTGCCACCAGTGACCCCGGGCCTAGCCTCAGAGGCGGGGAGCTGTTTTTT
>-|TRBV6-5|-|15|TRBJ2-3
CASSYGQPSTDTQYF
TGTGCCAGCAGTTACGGTCAGCCTAGCACAGATACGCAGTATTTT
>-|TRBV7-3|TRBD1|15|TRBJ2-5
CASSTDRGGAETQYF
TGTGCCAGCAGCACCGACAGGGGGGGTGCGGAGACCCAGTACTTC
>-|TRBV28|-|11|TRBJ1-5
CATSRVRPQHF
TGTGCCACGTCACGAGTCCGACCCCAGCATTTT
>-|TRBV18|-|17|TRBJ1-4
CASSPRTVFATNEKLFF
TGTGCCAGCTCACCCAGGACAGTTTTCGCAACTAATGAAAAACTGTTTTTT
>-|TRBV5-1|-|16|TRBJ2-1
CASSFSGRGLDNEQFF
TGCGCCAGCAGCTTCAGTGGTCGGGGTTTGGACAATGAGCAGTTCTTC
>-|TRBV9|-|14|TRBJ2-4
CASSVGGSGNIQYF
TGTGCCAGCAGCGTAGGAGGGTCGGGGAACATTCAGTACTTC
>-|TRBV5-5|TRBD1|15|TRBJ2-7
CASSVDTGGPYEQYF
TGTGCCAGCAGCGTCGATACAGGGGGGCCGTACGAGCAGTACTTC
>-|TRBV5-1|-|14|TRBJ1-1
CASRDSVMNTEAFF
TGCGCCAGCAGGGACAGCGTAATGAACACTGAAGCTTTCTTT
>-|TRBV28|TRBD1|20|TRBJ1-5
CASSFYSGTGGPYSNQPQHF
TGTGCCAGCAGTTTTTACTCCGGGACAGGGGGCCCCTATAGCAATCAGCCCCAGCATTTT
>few|TRBV6-5|TRBD1|15|TRBJ1-6
CASSYSRTGDSPLHF
TGTGCCAGCAGTTACTCTCGGACAGGGGATTCACCCCTCCACTTT
>-|TRBV19|TRBD1|15|TRBJ1-4
CASRSRAGGSEKLFF
TGTGCCAGTAGGTCGAGGGCAGGGGGCTCTGAAAAACTGTTTTTT
>-|TRBV9|TRBD1|15|TRBJ1-1
CASSEDRGMNTEAFF
TGTGCCAGCAGCGAGGACAGGGGTATGAACACTGAAGCTTTCTTT
>-|TRBV4-1|TRBD2|16|TRBJ2-3
CASSRGTSGRTDTQYF
TGCGCCAGCAGCCGAGGGACTAGCGGACGCACAGATACGCAGTATTTT
>-|TRBV10-3|-|13|TRBJ2-7
CAIRGDSPYEQYF
TGTGCCATCAGGGGAGACAGTCCCTACGAGCAGTACTTC